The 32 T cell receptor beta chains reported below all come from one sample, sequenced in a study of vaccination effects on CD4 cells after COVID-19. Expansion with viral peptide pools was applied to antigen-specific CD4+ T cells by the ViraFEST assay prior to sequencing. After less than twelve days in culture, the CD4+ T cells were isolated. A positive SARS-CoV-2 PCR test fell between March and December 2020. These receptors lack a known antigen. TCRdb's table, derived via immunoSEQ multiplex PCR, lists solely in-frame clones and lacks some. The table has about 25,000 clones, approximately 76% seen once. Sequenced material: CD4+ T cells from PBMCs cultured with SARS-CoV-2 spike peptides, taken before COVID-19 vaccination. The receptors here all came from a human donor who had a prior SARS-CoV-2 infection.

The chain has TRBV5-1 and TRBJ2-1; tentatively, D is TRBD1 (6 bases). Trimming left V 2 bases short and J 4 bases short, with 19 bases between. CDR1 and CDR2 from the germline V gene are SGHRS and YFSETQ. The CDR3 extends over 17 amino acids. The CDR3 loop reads CASSFSGDPLRYNEQFF. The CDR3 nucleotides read TGCGCCAGCAGCTTTTCAGGGGACCCTTTAAGGTACAATGAGCAGTTCTTC.

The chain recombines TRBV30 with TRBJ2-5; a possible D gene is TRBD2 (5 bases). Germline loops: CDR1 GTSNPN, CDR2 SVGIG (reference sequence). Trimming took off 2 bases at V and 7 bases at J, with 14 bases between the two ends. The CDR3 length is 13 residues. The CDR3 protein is CAWSPLFEGTQYF. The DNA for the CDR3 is TGTGCCTGGAGTCCCCTATTCGAGGGGACCCAGTACTTC.

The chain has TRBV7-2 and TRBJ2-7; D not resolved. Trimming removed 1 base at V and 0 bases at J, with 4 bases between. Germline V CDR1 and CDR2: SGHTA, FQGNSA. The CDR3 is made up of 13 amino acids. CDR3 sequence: CASSLESSYEQYF. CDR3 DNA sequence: TGTGCCAGCAGCTTAGAATCCTCCTACGAGCAGTACTTC.

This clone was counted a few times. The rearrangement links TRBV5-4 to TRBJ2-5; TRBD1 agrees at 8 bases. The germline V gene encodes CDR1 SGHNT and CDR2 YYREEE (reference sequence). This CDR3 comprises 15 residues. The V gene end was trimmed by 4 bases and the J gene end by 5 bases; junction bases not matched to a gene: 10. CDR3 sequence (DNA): TGTGCCAGCAGCCCAGACAGGGGACGTCATGAGACCCAGTACTTC. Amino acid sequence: CASSPDRGRHETQYF.

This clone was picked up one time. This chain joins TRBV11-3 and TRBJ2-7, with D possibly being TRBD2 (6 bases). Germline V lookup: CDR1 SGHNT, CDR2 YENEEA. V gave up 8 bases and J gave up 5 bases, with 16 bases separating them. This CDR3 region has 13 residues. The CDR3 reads CASGQRTGDEQYF. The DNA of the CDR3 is TGTGCCAGCGGACAAAGGACGGGGGACGAGCAGTACTTC.

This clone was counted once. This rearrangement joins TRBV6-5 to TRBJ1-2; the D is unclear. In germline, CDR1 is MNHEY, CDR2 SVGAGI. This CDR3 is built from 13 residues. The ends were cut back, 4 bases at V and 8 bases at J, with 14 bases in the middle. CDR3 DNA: TGTGCCAGCAGTTCCCCGCCCGGAGCAGGCTACACCTTC. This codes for CASSSPPGAGYTF.

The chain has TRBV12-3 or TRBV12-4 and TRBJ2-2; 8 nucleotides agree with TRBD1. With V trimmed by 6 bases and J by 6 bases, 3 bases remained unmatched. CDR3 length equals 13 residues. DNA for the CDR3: TGTGCCAGCAGACCACAGGGGGCCGGGGAGCTGTTTTTT. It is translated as CASRPQGAGELFF.

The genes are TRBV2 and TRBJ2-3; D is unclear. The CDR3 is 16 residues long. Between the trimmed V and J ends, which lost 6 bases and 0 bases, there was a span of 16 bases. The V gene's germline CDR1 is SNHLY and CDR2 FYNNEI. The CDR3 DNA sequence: TGTGCCAGCAGCGTTACGGATGGATCCAGCACAGATACGCAGTATTTT. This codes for CASSVTDGSSTDTQYF.

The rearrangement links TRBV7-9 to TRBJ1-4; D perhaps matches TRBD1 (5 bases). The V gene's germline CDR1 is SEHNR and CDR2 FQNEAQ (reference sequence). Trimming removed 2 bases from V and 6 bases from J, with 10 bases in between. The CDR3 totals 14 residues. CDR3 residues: CASSLWGSDEKLFF. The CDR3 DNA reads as TGTGCCAGCAGCTTATGGGGGTCTGATGAAAAACTGTTTTTT.

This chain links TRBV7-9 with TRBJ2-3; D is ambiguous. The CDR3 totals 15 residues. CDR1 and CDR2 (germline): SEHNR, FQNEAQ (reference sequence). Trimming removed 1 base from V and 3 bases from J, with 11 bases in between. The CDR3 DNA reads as TGTGCCAGCAGCTTAGGCGGCTATCCAACAGATACGCAGTATTTT. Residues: CASSLGGYPTDTQYF. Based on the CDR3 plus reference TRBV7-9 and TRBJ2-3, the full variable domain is DTGVSQNPRHKITKRGQNVTFRCDPISEHNRLYWYRQTLGQGPEFLTYFQNEAQLEKSRLLSDRFSAERPKGSFSTLEIQRTEQGDSAMYLCASSLGGYPTDTQYFGPGTRLTVL.

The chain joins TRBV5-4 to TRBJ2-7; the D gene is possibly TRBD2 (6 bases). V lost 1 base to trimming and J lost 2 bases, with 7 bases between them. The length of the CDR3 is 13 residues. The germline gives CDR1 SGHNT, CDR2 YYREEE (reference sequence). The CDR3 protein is CASSLRGTYEQYF. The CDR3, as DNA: TGTGCCAGCAGCTTGCGGGGGACCTACGAGCAGTACTTC.

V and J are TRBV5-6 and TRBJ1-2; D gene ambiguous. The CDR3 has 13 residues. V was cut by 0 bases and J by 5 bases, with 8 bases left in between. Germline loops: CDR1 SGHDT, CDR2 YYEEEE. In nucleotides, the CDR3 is TGTGCCAGCAGCTTGGGGTCGTCTTATGGCTACACCTTC. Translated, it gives CASSLGSSYGYTF.

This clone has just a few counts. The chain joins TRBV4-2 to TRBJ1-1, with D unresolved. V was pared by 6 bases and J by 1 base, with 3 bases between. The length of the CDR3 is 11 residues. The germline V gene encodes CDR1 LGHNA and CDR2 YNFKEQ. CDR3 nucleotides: TGTGCCAGCAGGCGGAACACTGAAGCTTTCTTT. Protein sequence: CASRRNTEAFF.

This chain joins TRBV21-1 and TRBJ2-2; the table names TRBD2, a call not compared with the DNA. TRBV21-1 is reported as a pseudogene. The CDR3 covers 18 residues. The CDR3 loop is CASSRSQPGLLFPGELFF. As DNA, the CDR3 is TGTGCCAGCAGCCGAAGTCAACCGGGACTACTTTTCCCCGGGGAGCTGTTTTTT.

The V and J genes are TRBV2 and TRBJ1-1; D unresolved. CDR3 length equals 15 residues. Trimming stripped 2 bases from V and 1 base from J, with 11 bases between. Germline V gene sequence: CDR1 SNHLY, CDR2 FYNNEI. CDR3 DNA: TGTGCCAGCAGTGAACTGGGCACCAGGAACACTGAAGCTTTCTTT. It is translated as CASSELGTRNTEAFF.

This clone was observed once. CDR3 nucleotide sequence: TGTGCCAGCAGTGAAGTCGGGCAGGGGGGGCCTTTCTATGGCTACACCTTC. Protein product: CASSEVGQGGPFYGYTF. The chain employs TRBV6-1 and TRBJ1-2; 7 bases line up with TRBD1. The ends lost 1 base at V and 4 bases at J; junction bases unmatched: 12. CDR1 MNHNS and CDR2 SASEGT come from the germline V gene. The CDR3 consists of 17 residues.

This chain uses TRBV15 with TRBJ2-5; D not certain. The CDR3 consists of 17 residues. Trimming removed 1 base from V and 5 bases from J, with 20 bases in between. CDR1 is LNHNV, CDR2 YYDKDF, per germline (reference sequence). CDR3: CATSRGKREELLETQYF. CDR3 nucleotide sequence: TGTGCCACCAGCAGAGGAAAGCGCGAGGAACTGCTTGAGACCCAGTACTTC.

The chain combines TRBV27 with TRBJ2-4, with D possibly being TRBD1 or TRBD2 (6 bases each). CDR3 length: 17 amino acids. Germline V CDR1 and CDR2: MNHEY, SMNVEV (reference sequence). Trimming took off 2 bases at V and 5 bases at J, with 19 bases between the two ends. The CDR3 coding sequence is TGTGCCAGCAGTTTAACTCGGCTCGGGGGCTTGGAAAACATTCAGTACTTC. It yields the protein CASSLTRLGGLENIQYF.

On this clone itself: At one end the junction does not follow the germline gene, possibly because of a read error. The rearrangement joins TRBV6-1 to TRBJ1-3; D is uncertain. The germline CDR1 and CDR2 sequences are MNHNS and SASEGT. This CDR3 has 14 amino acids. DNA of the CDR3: TGTGCCAGCAGTGAAAATATGCCTGGCAACACCATATATTTT. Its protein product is CASSENMPGNTIYF.

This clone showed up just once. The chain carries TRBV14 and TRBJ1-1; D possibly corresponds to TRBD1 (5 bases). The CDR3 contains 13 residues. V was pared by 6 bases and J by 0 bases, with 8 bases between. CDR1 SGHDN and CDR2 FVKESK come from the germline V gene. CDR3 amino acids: CASSGGVNTEAFF. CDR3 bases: TGTGCCAGCAGTGGAGGGGTGAACACTGAAGCTTTCTTT.

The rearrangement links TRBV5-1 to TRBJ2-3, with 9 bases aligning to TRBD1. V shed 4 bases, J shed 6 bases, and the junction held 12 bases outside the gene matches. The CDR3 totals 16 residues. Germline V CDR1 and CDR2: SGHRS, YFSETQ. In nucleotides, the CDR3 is TGCGCCAGCAGCCCGGGGGGTACGGGGACAGGGGATACGCAGTATTTT. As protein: CASSPGGTGTGDTQYF.

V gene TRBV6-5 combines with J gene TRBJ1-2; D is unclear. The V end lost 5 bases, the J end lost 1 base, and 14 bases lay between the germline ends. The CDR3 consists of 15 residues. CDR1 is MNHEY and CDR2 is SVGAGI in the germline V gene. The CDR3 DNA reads TGTGCCAGCAGTCCGCGAAGAGGGCATAACTATGGCTACACCTTC. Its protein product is CASSPRRGHNYGYTF.

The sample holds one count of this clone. In DNA, the CDR3 is TGTGCCAGCATCGGCGGCGGGGGGTCTCCAGAGACCCAGTACTTC. Translation: CASIGGGGSPETQYF. The chain is built from TRBV6-5 and TRBJ2-5; 8 bases are shared with TRBD2. CDR1 MNHEY and CDR2 SVGAGI come from the germline V gene. With V trimmed by 7 bases and J by 4 bases, 11 bases remained unmatched. This CDR3 contains 15 residues.

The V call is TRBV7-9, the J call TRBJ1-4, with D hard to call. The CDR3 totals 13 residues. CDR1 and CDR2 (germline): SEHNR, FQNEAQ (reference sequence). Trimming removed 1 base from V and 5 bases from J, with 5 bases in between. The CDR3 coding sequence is TGTGCCAGCAGCTTAGAACGAAATGAAAAACTGTTTTTT. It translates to CASSLERNEKLFF.

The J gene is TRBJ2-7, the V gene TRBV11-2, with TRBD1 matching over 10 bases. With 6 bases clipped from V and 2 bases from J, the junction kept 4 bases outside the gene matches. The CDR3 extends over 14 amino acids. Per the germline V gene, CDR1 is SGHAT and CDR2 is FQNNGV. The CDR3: CASRTDRGPYEQYF. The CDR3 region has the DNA TGTGCCAGCAGGACCGACAGGGGGCCCTACGAGCAGTACTTC.

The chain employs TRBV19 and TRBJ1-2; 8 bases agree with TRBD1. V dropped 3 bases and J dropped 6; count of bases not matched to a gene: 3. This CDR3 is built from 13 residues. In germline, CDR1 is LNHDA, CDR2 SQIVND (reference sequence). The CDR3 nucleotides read TGTGCCAGTAGTATCAGGGGGCGCGATGGCTACACCTTC. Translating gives CASSIRGRDGYTF.

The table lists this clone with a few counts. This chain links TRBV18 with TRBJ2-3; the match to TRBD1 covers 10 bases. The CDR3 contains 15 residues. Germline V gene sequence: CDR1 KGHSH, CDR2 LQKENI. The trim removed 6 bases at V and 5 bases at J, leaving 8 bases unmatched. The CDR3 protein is CASSYRQGAGDTQYF. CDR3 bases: TGTGCCAGCTCCTATCGACAGGGGGCAGGAGATACGCAGTATTTT.

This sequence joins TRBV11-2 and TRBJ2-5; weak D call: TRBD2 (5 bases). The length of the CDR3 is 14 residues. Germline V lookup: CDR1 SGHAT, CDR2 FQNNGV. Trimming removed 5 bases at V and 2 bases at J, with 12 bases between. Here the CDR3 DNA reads TGTGCCAGCAGCAAAAGACGGGGACAAGAGACCCAGTACTTC. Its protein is CASSKRRGQETQYF.

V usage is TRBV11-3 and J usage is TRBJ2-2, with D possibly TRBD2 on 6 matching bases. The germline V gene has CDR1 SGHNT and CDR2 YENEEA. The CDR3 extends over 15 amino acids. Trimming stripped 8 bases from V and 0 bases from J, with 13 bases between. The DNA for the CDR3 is TGTGCCAGCCGGGAGCAGTTCGCGAACACCGGGGAGCTGTTTTTT. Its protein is CASREQFANTGELFF.

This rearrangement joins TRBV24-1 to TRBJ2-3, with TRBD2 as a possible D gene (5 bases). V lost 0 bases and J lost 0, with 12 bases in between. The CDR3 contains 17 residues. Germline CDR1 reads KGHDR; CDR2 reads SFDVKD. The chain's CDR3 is CATSDLPTSPSTDTQYF. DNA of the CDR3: TGTGCCACCAGTGATTTGCCTACTAGTCCAAGCACAGATACGCAGTATTTT.

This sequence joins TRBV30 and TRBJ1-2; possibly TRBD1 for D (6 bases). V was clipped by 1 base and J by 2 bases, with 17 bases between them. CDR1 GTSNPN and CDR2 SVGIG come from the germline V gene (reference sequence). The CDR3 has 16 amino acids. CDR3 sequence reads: CAWSAPRGHLNYGYTF. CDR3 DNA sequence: TGTGCCTGGAGTGCCCCAAGGGGACACCTAAACTATGGCTACACCTTC.

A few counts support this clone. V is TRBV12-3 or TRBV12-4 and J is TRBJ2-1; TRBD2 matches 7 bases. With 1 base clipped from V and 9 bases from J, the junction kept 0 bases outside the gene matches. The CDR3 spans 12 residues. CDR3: CASSLGEGEQFF. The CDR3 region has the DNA TGTGCCAGCAGTTTAGGGGAGGGTGAGCAGTTCTTC.